A selection of T cell receptor beta chains follows, all from one sample in a study of beta chain features in type 1 diabetes. Here immunoSEQ multiplex PCR was the method, and the copy in TCRdb shows in-frame clones only, minus some. The table lists fewer than 350,000 clones, approximately 16% of them singletons. Sequencing was done on a sample of naive CD4+ T cells from blood. Source of these receptors: a man younger than 35 with type 1 diabetes. Both conserved end residues are part of each CDR3. D genes are given only for firm matches. Rows give clone size only sometimes, using once, few, many, or a class for an expanded clone.

CDR3aa,CDR3nt,d_gene,j_gene,v_gene,abundance
CAISVRRGKETQYF,TGTGCCATCAGTGTCCGCAGGGGCAAAGAGACCCAGTACTTC,NA,TRBJ2-5,TRBV10-3,NA
CASSYVRNNSPLHF,TGTGCCAGCAGTTACGTCAGGAATAATTCACCCCTCCACTTT,NA,TRBJ1-6,TRBV6-5,few
CASSQVTRNTIYF,TGCGCCAGCAGCCAAGTAACTAGAAACACCATATATTTT,NA,TRBJ1-3,TRBV4-3,few
CASSLRASGGVNNEQFF,TGCGCCAGCAGTCTACGGGCTAGCGGGGGAGTGAACAATGAGCAGTTCTTC,TRBD2,TRBJ2-1,TRBV5-1,NA
CAWVGQRNTGELFF,TGTGCCTGGGTGGGACAGAGGAACACCGGGGAGCTGTTTTTT,TRBD1,TRBJ2-2,TRBV30,NA
CASSRDRVTQYF,TGTGCCAGCAGTCGAGACAGAGTAACCCAGTACTTC,NA,TRBJ2-5,TRBV6-5,NA
CASRDLRVGTGELFF,TGTGCCAGCAGGGATCTTCGGGTCGGGACCGGGGAGCTGTTTTTT,NA,TRBJ2-2,TRBV7-9,NA
CASNPRTGAYEQYF,TGTGCCAGCAACCCTCGGACAGGGGCCTACGAGCAGTACTTC,TRBD1,TRBJ2-7,TRBV6-6,NA
CASSAAPRGRRHEQFF,TGTGCCAGCAGCGCGGCCCCCCGCGGGAGGCGTCATGAGCAGTTCTTC,TRBD2,TRBJ2-1,TRBV11-2,NA
CSVGWGVSYTF,TGCAGCGTCGGGTGGGGGGTAAGCTACACCTTC,NA,TRBJ1-2,TRBV29-1,NA
CAWSPRRLAGGPRWDEQYF,TGTGCCTGGAGTCCCCGCCGACTAGCGGGGGGGCCTAGGTGGGACGAGCAGTACTTC,TRBD2,TRBJ2-7,TRBV30,few
CAWSVKGGLETQYF,TGTGCCTGGAGTGTGAAAGGGGGCTTAGAGACCCAGTACTTC,TRBD1,TRBJ2-5,TRBV30,NA
CASSLDPGDNEQFF,TGCGCCAGCAGCTTGGATCCAGGGGACAATGAGCAGTTCTTC,NA,TRBJ2-1,TRBV5-1,few
CASSAGGRGPRAFF,TGTGCCAGCAGCGCTGGTGGGCGGGGGCCGCGCGCTTTCTTT,NA,TRBJ1-1,TRBV5-6,few
CASSFIGTSTDTQYF,TGTGCCAGCAGTTTCATAGGGACTAGCACAGATACGCAGTATTTT,NA,TRBJ2-3,TRBV6-6,NA
CAWSALQGSSNQPQHF,TGTGCCTGGAGTGCGCTACAGGGATCTAGCAATCAGCCCCAGCATTTT,NA,TRBJ1-5,TRBV30,NA
CATSRDRRLADNAPEQFF,TGTGCCACCAGCAGAGATAGAAGGCTAGCGGACAATGCCCCCGAGCAGTTCTTC,TRBD2,TRBJ2-1,TRBV15,NA
CASSHEAGGLNGQYF,TGTGCCAGCTCACATGAGGCGGGGGGCCTGAATGGGCAGTACTTC,TRBD2,TRBJ2-7,TRBV18,few
CASRRTGGSGDTQYF,TGTGCCAGCAGGCGGACAGGGGGCTCTGGGGATACGCAGTATTTT,TRBD1,TRBJ2-3,TRBV6-5,NA
CASSQEDKRGGANVLTF,TGCGCCAGCAGCCAAGAAGACAAACGAGGGGGGGCCAACGTCCTGACTTTC,NA,TRBJ2-6,TRBV4-3,NA
CASSLGDRDADTQYF,TGCGCCAGCAGCTTGGGGGACAGAGACGCGGATACGCAGTATTTT,TRBD1,TRBJ2-3,TRBV5-1,NA
CASSEGFQAKNIQYF,TGTGCCAGCAGCGAGGGATTCCAAGCCAAAAACATTCAGTACTTC,NA,TRBJ2-4,TRBV5-4,few
CASSGTSGALSSYNEQFF,TGCGCCAGCAGCGGAACTAGCGGGGCTTTAAGCTCCTACAATGAGCAGTTCTTC,TRBD2,TRBJ2-1,TRBV5-1,few
CASSLQLDSGANVLTF,TGTGCCAGTAGTCTACAGTTGGACTCTGGGGCCAACGTCCTGACTTTC,NA,TRBJ2-6,TRBV19,few
CATSRERERGHWYEQYF,TGTGCCACCAGCAGAGAGCGAGAGAGGGGGCATTGGTACGAGCAGTACTTC,TRBD1,TRBJ2-7,TRBV15,NA
CASSQGGNTEAFF,TGTGCCAGCAGCCAGGGGGGGAACACTGAAGCTTTCTTT,TRBD1,TRBJ1-1,TRBV7-9,NA
CASSLSPLSPDTQYF,TGTGCCAGCAGCTTATCTCCCCTTAGTCCAGATACGCAGTATTTT,NA,TRBJ2-3,TRBV11-2,NA
CASSRGQQETQYF,TGTGCCAGCAGCCGGGGTCAGCAAGAGACCCAGTACTTC,NA,TRBJ2-5,TRBV7-2,NA
CATRQQETQYF,TGTGCCACAAGACAGCAAGAGACCCAGTACTTC,NA,TRBJ2-5,TRBV10-3,few
CAWRSPWYEQFF,TGTGCCTGGAGGAGCCCTTGGTATGAGCAGTTCTTC,NA,TRBJ2-1,TRBV30,NA
CASGSYRGRIAEAFF,TGTGCCAGCGGATCCTACAGGGGGCGAATCGCTGAAGCTTTCTTT,TRBD1,TRBJ1-1,TRBV14,few
CASSLAGTSGRQPYEQYF,TGCGCCAGCAGCTTGGCCGGGACTAGCGGGAGGCAACCCTACGAGCAGTACTTC,TRBD2,TRBJ2-7,TRBV5-1,few
CAVKGGQETQYF,TGTGCCGTCAAGGGAGGTCAAGAGACCCAGTACTTC,NA,TRBJ2-5,TRBV10-3,NA
CASRHRQSSGNTIYF,TGTGCCAGCAGACACAGGCAAAGCTCTGGAAACACCATATATTTT,NA,TRBJ1-3,TRBV14,few
CASSTPGQEVGQYF,TGTGCCAGCAGCACGCCGGGACAGGAAGTAGGGCAGTACTTC,TRBD1,TRBJ2-7,TRBV7-9,NA
CASSFSRTSAVYEQYF,TGTGCCAGCAGCTTTTCCCGGACTAGCGCGGTCTACGAGCAGTACTTC,TRBD2,TRBJ2-7,TRBV13,few
CASSRDGGATKTQYF,TGTGCCAGCAGCCGCGATGGGGGGGCGACCAAGACCCAGTACTTC,NA,TRBJ2-5,TRBV5-4,NA
CASSLDRGERYEQYF,TGTGCCAGCAGCTTAGACAGGGGCGAGCGTTACGAGCAGTACTTC,TRBD1,TRBJ2-7,TRBV7-9,few
CASSWVADTQYF,TGTGCCAGCAGCTGGGTAGCCGATACGCAGTATTTT,NA,TRBJ2-3,TRBV5-4,few
CASTEGLAGGYEQYF,TGTGCCAGCACTGAGGGACTAGCGGGAGGCTACGAGCAGTACTTC,TRBD2,TRBJ2-7,TRBV5-4,NA
CAWSARGQGELFF,TGTGCCTGGAGCGCTCGGGGACAGGGGGAGCTGTTTTTT,TRBD1,TRBJ2-2,TRBV30,NA
CASSVTGKLFF,TGTGCCAGCAGCGTTACCGGGAAACTGTTTTTT,NA,TRBJ1-4,TRBV5-6,NA
CASSRSGSGDNYGYTF,TGTGCCAGCAGTCGAAGTGGGTCCGGGGATAACTATGGCTACACCTTC,NA,TRBJ1-2,TRBV25-1,NA